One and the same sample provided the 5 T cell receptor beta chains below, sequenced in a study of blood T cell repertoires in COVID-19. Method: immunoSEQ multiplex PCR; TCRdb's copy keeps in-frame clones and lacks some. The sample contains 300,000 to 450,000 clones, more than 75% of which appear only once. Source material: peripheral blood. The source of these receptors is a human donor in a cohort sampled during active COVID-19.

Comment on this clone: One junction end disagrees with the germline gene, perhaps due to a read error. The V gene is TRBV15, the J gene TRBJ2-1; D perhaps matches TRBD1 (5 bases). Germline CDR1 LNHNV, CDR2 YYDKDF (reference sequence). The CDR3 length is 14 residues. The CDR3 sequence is CATGRVGSYNEQFF. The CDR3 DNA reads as TGTGCCACCGGCAGGGTCGGCTCCTACAATGAGCAGTTCTTC.

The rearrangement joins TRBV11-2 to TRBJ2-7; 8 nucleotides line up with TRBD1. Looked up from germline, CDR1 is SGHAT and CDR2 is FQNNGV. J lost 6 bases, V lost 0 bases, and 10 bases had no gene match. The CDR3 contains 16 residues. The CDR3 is CASSLDFGRGHGEQYF. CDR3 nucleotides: TGTGCCAGCAGCTTAGATTTTGGCAGGGGGCACGGCGAGCAGTACTTC.

CDR3 amino acids: CAWSESGLGNEQFF. In nucleotides, the CDR3 is TGTGCCTGGAGTGAATCCGGACTAGGGAATGAGCAGTTCTTC. The chain is built from TRBV30 and TRBJ2-1; TRBD2 aligns across 7 bases. This CDR3 contains 14 residues. Germline trimming cut 1 base from V and 7 bases from J; bases unmatched to any gene: 7. Per the germline V gene, CDR1 is GTSNPN and CDR2 is SVGIG (reference sequence).

This chain's CDR3 is CASSDLGQPNTEAFF. Written as DNA, the CDR3 is TGTGCCAGCAGTGACCTGGGACAGCCGAACACTGAAGCTTTCTTT. The chain couples TRBV6-1 to TRBJ1-1; 7 positions agree with TRBD1. The CDR3 covers 15 residues. The germline gives CDR1 MNHNS, CDR2 SASEGT. The trim removed 3 bases at V and 1 base at J, leaving 5 bases unmatched.

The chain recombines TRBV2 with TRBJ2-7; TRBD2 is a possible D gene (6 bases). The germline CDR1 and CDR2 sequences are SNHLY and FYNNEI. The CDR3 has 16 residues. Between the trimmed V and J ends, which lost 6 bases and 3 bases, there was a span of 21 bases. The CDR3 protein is CASSPILGGGVYEQYF. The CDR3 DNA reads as TGTGCCAGCAGCCCAATCCTTGGTGGCGGGGTCTACGAGCAGTACTTC.